This TCR beta chain was recovered during a study of shared clonotypes between healthy human individuals. Study details: Each donor contributed plates that comprised three CD4 naive, three CD4 memory, two CD8 naive and one CD8 memory. General study findings and limits: Sampling involved blood alone; tissue repertoires likely differ.

This CDR3 spans 13 amino acids. Germline V gene lookup returns CDR1 LGHNA and CDR2 YNFKEQ. The V end was cut by 2 bases, the J end by 1 base, with 4 bases between. The authors' processing: As immunoSEQ supplied junction-only sequences (without quality scores), filtering differed. The protocol was immunoSEQ multiplex PCR, while the TCRdb copy is restricted to in-frame clones and leaves out a portion. The DNA gave D and trimming, while V, J and clone size come from that table. The table lists 330,000 or so clones, over 65% of them singletons. This clone was seen a single time. Its antigen is not identified. The investigators split CD4+ cells into a CD45RA+ naive subset and a CD45RA-negative memory subset.

Input material: memory CD4+ T cells sorted from blood. The subset denotes: CD45RA-negative fraction. The sequence was collected from a man aged 30-40 years in good health. The chain couples TRBV4-2 to TRBJ2-3; D uncertain. CDR3 region: CASSQSGTDTQYF. CDR3 coding DNA: TGTGCCAGCAGCCAATCAGGCACAGATACGCAGTATTTT.